The clone carrying this TCR beta chain was seen a handful of times. The antigen is unknown. TCRdb passed the reads through MiXCR, listing each CDR3 protein once. The table shows 380,000 or so distinct CDR3 sequences, with about a third occurring only once. This record belongs to a study of T cell repertoires in cytomegalovirus infection. Study-level background: The authors used CMV epitopes that were HLA-C-restricted (recently identified) and HLA-B-restricted (well studied). Carrying CMV and the relevant HLA type showed in public TCR beta signatures. General study findings and limits: The cumulative frequency of public TCR beta families identified carriers of CMV plus the relevant HLA. Dominating the ex vivo response were TCR beta clonotypes that were CMV-specific and HLA-C-restricted.

CDR3 size: 11 residues. V shed 5 bases and J shed 9 bases, with 8 bases lying between them. Sample: cultured PBMCs, taken from culture after CMV antigen stimulation. This clonotype originated in a human donor in good health (CMV status not recorded). Some clones in this sample may be carry-over from other donors' samples. The rearrangement links TRBV12-3 or TRBV12-4 to TRBJ2-1, with D unresolved. The CDR3 here is CASSARREQFF. CDR3 sequence (DNA): TGTGCCAGCAGTGCCCGGCGTGAGCAGTTCTTC.